This T cell receptor beta chain was recorded in a study of immune characterization of retroperitoneal liposarcoma. The CDR3 covers 13 residues. Germline V gives CDR1 MGHDK, CDR2 SYGVNS. With V trimmed by 7 bases and J by 10 bases, 9 bases remained unmatched. This clonotype was seen a few times. One entry per CDR3 protein results from TCRdb running MiXCR on the PCR reads. This table holds roughly 10,000 distinct CDR3 sequences, 25% to 30% found once. The source material was tumor tissue. This chain links TRBV25-1 with TRBJ2-1; 8 nucleotides align to TRBD1. The receptor was derived from a male donor with retroperitoneal liposarcoma. CDR3 sequence (DNA): TGTGCCAGCACGAGGCAGGGGGCGTACGAGCAGTTCTTC. It codes for CASTRQGAYEQFF.